Included here is one TCR beta chain sequence, with context. This clone has just a few counts. Its antigen remains unidentified. No base quality information exists; no much larger clone differs at one position. The record originates from a study of beta chain features in type 1 diabetes listed by TCRdb under 2018. Regarding the complete study: Mean age, gender distribution, total cell number and subset yield did not differ between patients and healthy donors. In the study, TCRB repertoires of sorted circulating CD4+ T cell subsets from recently diagnosed type 1 diabetes patients were compared with those of matched healthy donors. A total of roughly 100 million sorted cells were examined across all samples, and the number of cells per subset was strongly correlated with RNA yield. Whereas all 30 or so donors provided naive and central memory subsets, regulatory and stem cell-like memory subsets were isolated from just 8 patients and roughly eight healthy donors.

Each donor gave one peripheral blood draw, averaging around 120 mL, which was collected into heparinised tubes. A BD FACSAria II was used to sort naive, central memory, regulatory and stem cell-like memory CD4+ T cells with a panel that included CD45RO, CCR7, CD25, CD127, CD95 and CD27. Every sorted population had a purity above 95%. PBMCs were separated immediately by Lymphoprep density gradient centrifugation and were stained directly, without being cultured. So that batch effects would be minimized, each experiment stained and sorted samples in pairs, pairing one healthy donor with one patient. The entire isolated RNA was reverse transcribed using the High Capacity cDNA Reverse Transcription Kit, and thus expressed TCRB transcripts were sequenced. Deep immunoSEQ sequencing was applied to naive, central memory and regulatory T cell samples, giving an average of roughly 3.5 million total reads per sample. Sorted cells were lysed in RLT buffer, and RNA was extracted using DNase-treated RNeasy Micro or Mini kits according to cell number. Each cell subset was processed separately to prevent cross-contamination, with patient and healthy donor samples processed together. The immunoSEQ multiplex PCR was used to amplify TCRB sequences from cDNA, yielding 87-bp fragments that span the CDR3 region. Sequencing of the amplicons was done on the Illumina HiSeq platform. Concerning the study's data processing: Synthetic template baselines were used to correct PCR bias computationally, reads within Hamming distance 2 were collapsed, and singletons that could not be merged were discarded. By aligning reads against IMGT, V, D and J genes, CDR3 length, and insertions or deletions at six rearrangement sites were assigned. Within each subset, clonotype counts were normalized to sorted cell number, and only after that were true diversity and Gini coefficients computed with the tcR R package. Repertoire sharing was quantified using the overlap coefficient calculated on TCRB nucleotide sequences. Entries here come from immuneACCESS through TCRdb and include only in-frame sequences with V and J called. Some clones fail to appear in such tables; in the studies checked, an unresolved V gene covers under half of the shortfall, and the cause of the remainder is unknown. The V and J calls and clone size come from that table; D and trimming were worked out from the DNA. This sample holds about 210,000 clones; roughly a tenth were observed only once. The ten most abundant clones make up over 1% of the sample.

The investigation overall reported the following: PCR may preferentially amplify shorter templates, but because patient and control samples were amplified and corrected together, any resulting skew would affect both groups equally. In all four CD4+ subsets, TCRB CDR3 length was moderately but significantly shorter in type 1 diabetes patients. Patients with type 1 diabetes made fewer insertions and deleted more nucleotides at VDJ recombination sites, implying thymic rearrangement abnormalities. Because cDNA rather than genomic DNA was sequenced, highly expressing activated cells could have been over-represented, although no difference in activation and CD3 levels was found between groups. Naive, central memory and regulatory TCRB repertoires appeared to be more similar among patients than among healthy donors. HLA sub-analyses involved small numbers of individuals, so any influence of HLA type on TCRB rearrangement remained unresolved.

The TCR originated in a man aged 18 to 35 in good health. Sequencing was done on a sample of central memory CD4+ T cells from blood.

The CDR3 loop reads CASSAGTGGKNEQYF. The nucleotide sequence is TGTGCCAGCAGCGCGGGGACAGGGGGCAAGAACGAGCAGTACTTC. The chain employs TRBV9 and TRBJ2-7; 12 middle bases align to TRBD1. The germline V gene specifies SGDLS as CDR1 and YYNGEE as CDR2. The CDR3 measures 15 amino acids from cysteine to phenylalanine. CDR3 DNA only is kept here, 45 bases in frame from base 1. For this chain, trimming is 3 bases at the V end and 5 bases at the J end, and the number of junction bases without a gene match is 6.